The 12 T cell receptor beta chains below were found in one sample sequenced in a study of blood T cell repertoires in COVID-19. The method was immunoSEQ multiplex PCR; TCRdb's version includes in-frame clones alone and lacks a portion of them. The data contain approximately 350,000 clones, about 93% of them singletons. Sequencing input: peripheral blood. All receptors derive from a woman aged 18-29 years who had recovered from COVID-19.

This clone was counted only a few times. This CDR3 is CASSNGTGAGREQYV. The CDR3 nucleotides read TGTGCCAGCAGCAACGGGACAGGGGCCGGTCGCGAGCAGTACGTC. This chain connects TRBV21-1 to TRBJ2-7; TRBD1 is taken as the D call from the table, unchecked against the DNA. TRBV21-1 is tagged as a pseudogene. The CDR3 totals 15 residues.

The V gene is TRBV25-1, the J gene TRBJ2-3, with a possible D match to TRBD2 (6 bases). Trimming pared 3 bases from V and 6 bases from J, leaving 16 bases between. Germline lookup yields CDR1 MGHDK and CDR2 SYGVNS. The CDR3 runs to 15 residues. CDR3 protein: CASSERTIRMDTQYF. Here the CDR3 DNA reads TGTGCCAGCAGTGAGAGGACTATCAGGATGGATACGCAGTATTTT.

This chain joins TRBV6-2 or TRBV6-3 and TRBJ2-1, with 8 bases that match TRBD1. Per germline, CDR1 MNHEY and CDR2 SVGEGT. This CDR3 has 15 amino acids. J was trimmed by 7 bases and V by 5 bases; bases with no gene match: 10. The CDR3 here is CASSPTGGFENEQFF. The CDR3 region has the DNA TGTGCCAGCAGTCCAACAGGGGGGTTTGAGAATGAGCAGTTCTTC.

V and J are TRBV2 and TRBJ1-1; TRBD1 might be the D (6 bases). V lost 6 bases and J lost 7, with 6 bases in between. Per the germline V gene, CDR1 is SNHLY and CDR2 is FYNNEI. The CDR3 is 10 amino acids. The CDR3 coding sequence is TGTGCCAGCAGGGGACATGAAGCTTTCTTT. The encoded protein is CASRGHEAFF.

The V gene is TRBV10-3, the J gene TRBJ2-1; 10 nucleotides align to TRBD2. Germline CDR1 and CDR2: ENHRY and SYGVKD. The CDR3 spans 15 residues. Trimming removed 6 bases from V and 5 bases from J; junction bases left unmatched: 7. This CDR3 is CAIRDSGRPHNEQFF. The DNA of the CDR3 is TGTGCCATCAGAGATAGCGGGAGGCCCCACAATGAGCAGTTCTTC.

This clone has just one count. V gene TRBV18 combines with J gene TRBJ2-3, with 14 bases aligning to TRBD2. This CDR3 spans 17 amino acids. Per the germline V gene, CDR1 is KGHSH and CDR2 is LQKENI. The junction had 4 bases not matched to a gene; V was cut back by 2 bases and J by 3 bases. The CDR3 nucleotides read TGTGCCAGCTCACCAACGACTAGCGGGAGGGGGACAGATACGCAGTATTTT. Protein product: CASSPTTSGRGTDTQYF. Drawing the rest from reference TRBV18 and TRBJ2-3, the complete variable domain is NAGVMQNPRHLVRRRGQEARLRCSPMKGHSHVYWYRQLPEEGLKFMVYLQKENIIDESGMPKERFSAEFPKEGPSILRIQQVVRGDSAAYFCASSPTTSGRGTDTQYFGPGTRLTVL.

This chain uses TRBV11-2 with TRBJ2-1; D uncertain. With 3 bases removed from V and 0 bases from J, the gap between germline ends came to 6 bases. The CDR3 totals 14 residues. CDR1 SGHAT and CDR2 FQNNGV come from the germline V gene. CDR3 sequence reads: CASSFVNSYNEQFF. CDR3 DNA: TGTGCCAGCAGCTTTGTAAACTCCTACAATGAGCAGTTCTTC. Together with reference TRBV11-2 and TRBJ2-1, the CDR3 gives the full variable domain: EAGVAQSPRYKIIEKRQSVAFWCNPISGHATLYWYQQILGQGPKLLIQFQNNGVVDDSQLPKDRFSAERLKGVDSTLKIQPAKLEDSAVYLCASSFVNSYNEQFFGPGTRLTVL.

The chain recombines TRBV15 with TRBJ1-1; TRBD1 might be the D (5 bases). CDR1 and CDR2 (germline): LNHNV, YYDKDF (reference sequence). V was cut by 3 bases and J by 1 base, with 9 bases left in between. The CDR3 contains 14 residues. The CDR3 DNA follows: TGTGCCACCAGCAGTAACAGGAGGAACACTGAAGCTTTCTTT. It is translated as CATSSNRRNTEAFF.

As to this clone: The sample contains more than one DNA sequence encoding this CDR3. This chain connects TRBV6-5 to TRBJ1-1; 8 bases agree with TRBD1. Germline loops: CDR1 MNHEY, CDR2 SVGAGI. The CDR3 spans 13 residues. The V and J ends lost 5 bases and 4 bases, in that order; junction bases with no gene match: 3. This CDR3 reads CASSPRGPTEAFF. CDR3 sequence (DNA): TGTGCCAGCAGTCCCAGGGGGCCCACTGAAGCTTTCTTT.

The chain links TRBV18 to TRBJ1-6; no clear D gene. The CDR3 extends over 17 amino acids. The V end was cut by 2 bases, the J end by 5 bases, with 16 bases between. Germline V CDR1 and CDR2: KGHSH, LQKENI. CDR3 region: CASSPKETENDNSPLHF. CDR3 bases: TGTGCCAGCTCACCAAAGGAGACCGAAAATGATAATTCACCCCTCCACTTT.

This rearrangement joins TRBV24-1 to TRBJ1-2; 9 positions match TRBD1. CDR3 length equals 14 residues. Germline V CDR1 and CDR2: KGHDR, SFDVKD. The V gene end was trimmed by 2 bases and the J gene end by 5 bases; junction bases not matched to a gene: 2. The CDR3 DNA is TGTGCCACCAGTGATTCCGGGACAGGGTATGGCTACACCTTC. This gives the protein CATSDSGTGYGYTF.

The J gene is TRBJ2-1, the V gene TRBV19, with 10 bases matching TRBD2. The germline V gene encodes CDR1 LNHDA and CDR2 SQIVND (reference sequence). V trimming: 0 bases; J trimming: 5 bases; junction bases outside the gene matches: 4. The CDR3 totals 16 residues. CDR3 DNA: TGTGCCAGTAGTATAGAGGGGACTAGCGAACACAATGAGCAGTTCTTC. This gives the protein CASSIEGTSEHNEQFF.